Listed here are 11 T cell receptor beta chains from one sample, sequenced in a study of cytomegalovirus exposure and HLA in healthy donors (TCRdb year 2017). Library preparation employed the immunoSEQ multiplex PCR assay. For the multiplex PCR, a mixture combining 60 forward primers for TCR Vbeta segments and 13 reverse primers for TCR Jbeta segments was used. TCRdb retrieved this table from immuneACCESS and kept in-frame rearrangements only. Not all clones are present; in checked studies, unresolved V genes account for under half, and no reason is known for the remainder. This sample has approximately 110,000 clones in its table, and around 76% of those were observed once. The ten largest clonotypes hold about 13% of the sample. Material: PBMCs. Receptor source: a woman in her sixties in good health and CMV-seropositive.

The CDR3 spells CASSLARPPRETQYF. The DNA of the CDR3 is TGTGCCAGCAGCTTGGCCAGGCCCCCTCGAGAGACCCAGTACTTC. The genes are TRBV5-8 and TRBJ2-5; D ambiguous. The V and J ends lost 0 bases and 4 bases respectively, with 13 bases between them. Germline-derived CDR1 and CDR2 are SGHTS and YDEGEE. This CDR3 is 15 amino acids long.

This clone has only a few counts. The chain joins TRBV9 to TRBJ2-2; the match to TRBD2 covers 10 bases. This CDR3 spans 18 amino acids. J lost 0 bases, V lost 0 bases, and 5 bases had no gene match. Germline CDR1 SGDLS, CDR2 YYNGEE. The CDR3 protein is CASSVVPAGGPNTGELFF. CDR3 DNA sequence: TGTGCCAGCAGCGTAGTTCCAGCGGGAGGGCCGAACACCGGGGAGCTGTTTTTT. Combining the CDR3 with reference TRBV9 and TRBJ2-2 gives the whole variable domain DSGVTQTPKHLITATGQRVTLRCSPRSGDLSVYWYQQSLDQGLQFLIQYYNGEERAKGNILERFSAQQFPDLHSELNLSSLELGDSALYFCASSVVPAGGPNTGELFFGEGSRLTVL.

CDR3 residues: CAWSLAGGTDTQYF. CDR3 nucleotide sequence: TGTGCCTGGAGCCTAGCGGGAGGCACAGATACGCAGTATTTT. The rearrangement uses TRBV30 and TRBJ2-3, with TRBD2 matching over 10 bases. Trimming at V came to 3 bases and at J to 1 base, leaving 1 base not matched to a gene. CDR3 length: 14 residues. The germline CDR1 and CDR2 sequences are GTSNPN and SVGIG (reference sequence).

The chain has TRBV21-1 and TRBJ2-4; the listed D gene, TRBD2, was not tested against the DNA. TRBV21-1 represents a pseudogene. CDR3 size: 19 residues. CDR3 in amino acids: CASSIRMGLAGIGKNIQYF. CDR3 nucleotides: TGTGCCAGCAGCATAAGGATGGGGCTAGCGGGGATAGGCAAAAACATTCAGTACTTC.

This chain joins TRBV6-1 and TRBJ2-5; TRBD2 agrees at 11 bases. Trimming at V came to 4 bases and at J to 2 bases, leaving 3 bases not matched to a gene. The CDR3 runs to 15 residues. Germline lookup yields CDR1 MNHNS and CDR2 SASEGT. CDR3 loop: CASSVSGRAQETQYF. The CDR3 region has the DNA TGTGCCAGCAGTGTTAGCGGGAGGGCTCAAGAGACCCAGTACTTC.

The rearrangement uses TRBV6-5 and TRBJ1-4; D perhaps matches TRBD1 (6 bases). The CDR3 loop spans 15 amino acids. V dropped 3 bases and J dropped 7 bases, with 15 bases sitting between them. Germline CDR1 reads MNHEY; CDR2 reads SVGAGI. The CDR3: CASSYRGGWGEKLFF. In DNA, the CDR3 is TGTGCCAGCAGTTATAGGGGGGGATGGGGTGAAAAACTGTTTTTT.

The V call is TRBV5-1, the J call TRBJ2-1, with no clear D. The CDR3 loop spans 15 amino acids. CDR1 is SGHRS, CDR2 YFSETQ, per germline. Trimming stripped 5 bases from V and 0 bases from J, with 12 bases between. This CDR3 reads CASRGGLSSYNEQFF. DNA of the CDR3: TGCGCCAGCAGAGGTGGGCTGAGCTCCTACAATGAGCAGTTCTTC.

The chain carries TRBV9 and TRBJ1-1; D might be TRBD1 (5 bases). The V end lost 0 bases, the J end lost 3 bases, and 6 bases lay between the germline ends. The length of the CDR3 is 13 residues. CDR1 and CDR2 from the germline V gene are SGDLS and YYNGEE. CDR3 coding DNA: TGTGCCAGCAGCGTAGCCAGGGACACTGAAGCTTTCTTT. Translated, it gives CASSVARDTEAFF. The full variable domain, with the rest looked up from reference TRBV9 and TRBJ1-1, is DSGVTQTPKHLITATGQRVTLRCSPRSGDLSVYWYQQSLDQGLQFLIQYYNGEERAKGNILERFSAQQFPDLHSELNLSSLELGDSALYFCASSVARDTEAFFGQGTRLTVV.

The chain couples TRBV9 to TRBJ2-1; the match to TRBD2 covers 10 bases. V dropped 1 base and J dropped 4; count of bases not matched to a gene: 5. CDR1 and CDR2 from the germline V gene are SGDLS and YYNGEE. This CDR3 comprises 16 residues. The DNA of the CDR3 is TGTGCCAGCAGCGTATCCGCTAGCGGGAGTTACAATGAGCAGTTCTTC. Its protein product is CASSVSASGSYNEQFF.

The chain couples TRBV7-9 to TRBJ1-1, with 8 bases that match TRBD1. Losses at the gene ends were 6 bases for V and 9 bases for J; bases not matched to a gene: 12. The CDR3 totals 14 residues. Germline lookup yields CDR1 SEHNR and CDR2 FQNEAQ (reference sequence). In DNA form, the CDR3 reads TGTGCCAGCAGTTCAGGAGGACAGGGTTTCCAAGCTTTCTTT. It translates to CASSSGGQGFQAFF. Supplemented by reference TRBV7-9 and TRBJ1-1, the full variable domain reads DTGVSQNPRHKITKRGQNVTFRCDPISEHNRLYWYRQTLGQGPEFLTYFQNEAQLEKSRLLSDRFSAERPKGSFSTLEIQRTEQGDSAMYLCASSSGGQGFQAFFGQGTRLTVV.

This chain uses TRBV7-9 with TRBJ1-1; 8 bases are a match to TRBD1. Germline values: CDR1 SEHNR, CDR2 FQNEAQ (reference sequence). The CDR3 covers 15 residues. The ends lost 5 bases at V and 3 bases at J; junction bases unmatched: 8. Written as DNA, the CDR3 is TGTGCCAGCAGCCCGCGACAGGGGACGGACACTGAAGCTTTCTTT. Translating gives CASSPRQGTDTEAFF.